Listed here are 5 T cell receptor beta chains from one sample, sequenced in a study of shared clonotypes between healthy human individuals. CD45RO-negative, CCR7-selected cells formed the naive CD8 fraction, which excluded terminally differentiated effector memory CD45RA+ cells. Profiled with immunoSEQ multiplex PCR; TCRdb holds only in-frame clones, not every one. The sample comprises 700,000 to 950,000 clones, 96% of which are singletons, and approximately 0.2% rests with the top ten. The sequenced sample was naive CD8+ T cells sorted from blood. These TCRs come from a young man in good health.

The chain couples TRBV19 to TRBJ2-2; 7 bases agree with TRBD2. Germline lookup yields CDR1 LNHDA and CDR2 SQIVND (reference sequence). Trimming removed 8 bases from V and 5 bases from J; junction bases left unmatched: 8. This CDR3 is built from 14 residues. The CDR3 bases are TGTGCCAGTTCCCGACTAGCCCAGACCGGGGAGCTGTTTTTT. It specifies CASSRLAQTGELFF.

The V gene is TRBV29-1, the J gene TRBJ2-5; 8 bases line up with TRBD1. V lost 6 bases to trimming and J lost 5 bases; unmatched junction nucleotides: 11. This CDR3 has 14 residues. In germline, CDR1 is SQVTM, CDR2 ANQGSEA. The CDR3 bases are TGCAGCGTGGATCCGGGACAGGCCGTTGAGACCCAGTACTTC. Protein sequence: CSVDPGQAVETQYF. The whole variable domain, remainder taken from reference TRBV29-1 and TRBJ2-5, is SAVISQKPSRDICQRGTSLTIQCQVDSQVTMMFWYRQQPGQSLTLIATANQGSEATYESGFVIDKFPISRPNLTFSTLTVSNMSPEDSSIYLCSVDPGQAVETQYFGPGTRLLVL.

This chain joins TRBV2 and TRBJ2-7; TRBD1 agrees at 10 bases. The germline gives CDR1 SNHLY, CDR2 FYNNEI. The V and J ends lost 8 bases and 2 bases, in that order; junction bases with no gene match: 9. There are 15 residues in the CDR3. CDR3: CASLDSGTGAYEQYF. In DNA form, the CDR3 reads TGTGCCAGCCTGGATTCCGGGACAGGGGCCTACGAGCAGTACTTC. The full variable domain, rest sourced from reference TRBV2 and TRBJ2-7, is EPEVTQTPSHQVTQMGQEVILRCVPISNHLYFYWYRQILGQKVEFLVSFYNNEISEKSEIFDDQFSVERPDGSNFTLKIRSTKLEDSAMYFCASLDSGTGAYEQYFGPGTRLTVT.

This CDR3 reads CASSYQGSTEAFF. The CDR3 DNA follows: TGTGCCAGCAGTTACCAAGGGAGCACTGAAGCTTTCTTT. J is TRBJ1-1 and V is TRBV6-5; no definite D call. V was pared by 2 bases and J by 4 bases, with 8 bases between. The germline V gene encodes CDR1 MNHEY and CDR2 SVGAGI. The CDR3 totals 13 residues.

The CDR3 region has the DNA TGTGCCAGCAGCTCGGACAGGGGATCCGACGAGCAGTACTTC. It codes for CASSSDRGSDEQYF. The V gene is TRBV27, the J gene TRBJ2-7; 9 nucleotides agree with TRBD1. J gave up 5 bases and V 6 bases, and 8 bases lay outside the gene matches. Per the germline V gene, CDR1 is MNHEY and CDR2 is SMNVEV (reference sequence). The CDR3 spans 14 residues.